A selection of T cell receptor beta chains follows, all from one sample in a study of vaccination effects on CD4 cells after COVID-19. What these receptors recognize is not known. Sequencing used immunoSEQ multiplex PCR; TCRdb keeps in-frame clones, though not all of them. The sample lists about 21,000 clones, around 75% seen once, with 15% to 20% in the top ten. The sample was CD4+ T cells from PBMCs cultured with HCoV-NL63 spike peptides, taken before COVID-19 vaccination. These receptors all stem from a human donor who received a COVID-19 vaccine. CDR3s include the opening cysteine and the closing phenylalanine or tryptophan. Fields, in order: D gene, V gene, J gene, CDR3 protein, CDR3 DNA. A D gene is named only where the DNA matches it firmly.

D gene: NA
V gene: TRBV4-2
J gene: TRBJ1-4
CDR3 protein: CASSQDRGRVREKLFF
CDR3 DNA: TGTGCCAGCAGCCAAGATCGGGGCAGGGTAAGGGAAAAACTGTTTTTT

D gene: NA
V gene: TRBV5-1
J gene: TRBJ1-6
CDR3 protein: CASSASVQASSYNSPLHF
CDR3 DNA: TGCGCCAGCAGCGCCAGTGTCCAGGCGAGCTCCTATAATTCACCCCTCCACTTT

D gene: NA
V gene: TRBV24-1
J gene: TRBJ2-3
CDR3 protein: CATSEGGDTQYF
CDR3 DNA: TGTGCCACCAGTGAGGGGGGAGATACGCAGTATTTT

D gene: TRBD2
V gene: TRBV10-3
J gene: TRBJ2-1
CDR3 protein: CAISDPGLAGGHNEQFF
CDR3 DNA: TGTGCCATCAGTGACCCGGGACTAGCGGGGGGACACAATGAGCAGTTCTTC

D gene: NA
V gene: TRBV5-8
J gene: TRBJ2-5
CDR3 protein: CASNSGQGSGETQYF
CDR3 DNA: TGTGCCAGTAATTCCGGGCAGGGTTCGGGGGAGACCCAGTACTTC

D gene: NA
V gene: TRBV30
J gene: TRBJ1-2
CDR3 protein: CAWSSGGYTF
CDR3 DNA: TGTGCCTGGAGTTCGGGAGGCTACACCTTC

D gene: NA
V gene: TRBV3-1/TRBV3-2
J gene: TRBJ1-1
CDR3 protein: CASSPPGDLRNTEAFF
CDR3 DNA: TGTGCCAGCAGCCCTCCAGGGGACCTTAGGAACACTGAAGCTTTCTTT

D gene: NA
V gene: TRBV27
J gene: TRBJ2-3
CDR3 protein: CASSLIGGMDTQYF
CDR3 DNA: TGTGCCAGCAGTTTAATCGGGGGCATGGATACGCAGTATTTT

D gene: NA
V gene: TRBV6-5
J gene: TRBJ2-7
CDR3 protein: CASSQAPSRGPLYF
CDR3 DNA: TGTGCCAGCAGCCAAGCCCCCTCCAGGGGACCTCTGTACTTC

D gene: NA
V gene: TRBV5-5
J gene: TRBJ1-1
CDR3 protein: CASSLGGAQGRNTEAFF
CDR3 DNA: TGTGCCAGCAGCTTGGGGGGGGCCCAGGGAAGGAACACTGAAGCTTTCTTT

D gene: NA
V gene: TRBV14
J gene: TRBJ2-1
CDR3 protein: CASSQEDFYNEQFF
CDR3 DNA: TGTGCCAGCAGCCAAGAGGACTTTTACAATGAGCAGTTCTTC

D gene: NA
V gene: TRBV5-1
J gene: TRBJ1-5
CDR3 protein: CASSVGGGGGNQPQHF
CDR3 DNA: TGCGCCAGCAGCGTGGGTGGAGGTGGAGGGAATCAGCCCCAGCATTTT

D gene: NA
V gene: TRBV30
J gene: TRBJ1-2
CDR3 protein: CAWSVVSGWNGYTF
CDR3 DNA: TGTGCCTGGAGTGTAGTTTCAGGGTGGAATGGCTACACCTTC

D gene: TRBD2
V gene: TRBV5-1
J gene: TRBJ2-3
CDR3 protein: CASSLGLAGGHTQYF
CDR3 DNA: TGCGCCAGCAGCTTGGGACTAGCGGGAGGGCATACGCAGTATTTT